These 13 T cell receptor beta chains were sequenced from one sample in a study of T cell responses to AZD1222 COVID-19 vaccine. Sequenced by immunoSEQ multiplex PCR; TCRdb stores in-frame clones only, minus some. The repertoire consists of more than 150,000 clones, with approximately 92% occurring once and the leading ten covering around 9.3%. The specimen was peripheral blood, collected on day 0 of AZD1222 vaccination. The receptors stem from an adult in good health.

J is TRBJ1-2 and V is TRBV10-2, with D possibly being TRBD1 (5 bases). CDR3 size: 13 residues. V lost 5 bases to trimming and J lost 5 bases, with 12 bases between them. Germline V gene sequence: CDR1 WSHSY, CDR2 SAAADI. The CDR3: CASSSQGGYGYTF. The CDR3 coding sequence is TGCGCCAGCAGTTCCCAGGGAGGTTATGGCTACACCTTC.

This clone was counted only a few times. The CDR3 nucleotides read TGTGCCAGCAGCCCCTCAGGGGGAGGGAACACTGAAGCTTTCTTT. This gives the protein CASSPSGGGNTEAFF. The gene calls are TRBV28 and TRBJ1-1; TRBD1 aligns across 7 bases. The CDR3 loop spans 15 amino acids. Germline trimming cut 6 bases from V and 1 base from J; bases unmatched to any gene: 8. CDR1 and CDR2 (germline): MDHEN, SYDVKM.

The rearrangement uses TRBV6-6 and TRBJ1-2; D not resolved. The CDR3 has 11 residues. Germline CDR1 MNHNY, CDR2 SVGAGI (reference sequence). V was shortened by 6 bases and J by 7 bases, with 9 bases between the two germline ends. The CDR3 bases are TGTGCCAGCAGCCCGTTTAGTGGCTACACCTTC. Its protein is CASSPFSGYTF.

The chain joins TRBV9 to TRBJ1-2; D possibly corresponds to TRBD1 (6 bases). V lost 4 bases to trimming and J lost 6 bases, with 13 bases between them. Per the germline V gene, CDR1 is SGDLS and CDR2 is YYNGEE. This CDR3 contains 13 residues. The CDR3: CASSSNRADGYTF. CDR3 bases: TGTGCCAGCAGCTCCAACAGGGCGGATGGCTACACCTTC.

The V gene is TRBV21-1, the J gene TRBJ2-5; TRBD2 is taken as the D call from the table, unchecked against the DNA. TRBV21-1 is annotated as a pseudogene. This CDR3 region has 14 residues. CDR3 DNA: TGTGCCAGCAGCCTTGGGGGGGCCAAAGAGACCCAGTACTTC. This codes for CASSLGGAKETQYF.

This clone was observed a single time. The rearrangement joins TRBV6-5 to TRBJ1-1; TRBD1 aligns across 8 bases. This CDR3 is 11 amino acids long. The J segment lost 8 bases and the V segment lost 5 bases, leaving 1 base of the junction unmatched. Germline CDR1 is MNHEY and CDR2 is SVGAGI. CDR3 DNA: TGTGCCAGCAGTACAGGGGGGGAAGCTTTCTTT. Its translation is CASSTGGEAFF.

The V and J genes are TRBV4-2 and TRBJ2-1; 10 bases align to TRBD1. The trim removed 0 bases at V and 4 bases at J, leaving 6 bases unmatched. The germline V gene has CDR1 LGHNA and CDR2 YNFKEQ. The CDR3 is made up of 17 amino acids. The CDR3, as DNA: TGTGCCAGCAGCCAAGATCGCGGGACAGGGGCTTACAATGAGCAGTTCTTC. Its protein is CASSQDRGTGAYNEQFF.

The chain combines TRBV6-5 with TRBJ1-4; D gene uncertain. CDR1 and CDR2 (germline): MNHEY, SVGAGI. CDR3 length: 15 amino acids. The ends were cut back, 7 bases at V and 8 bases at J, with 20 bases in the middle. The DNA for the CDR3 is TGTGCCAGCACCCGATTGGGAGATTTACAGGAAAAACTGTTTTTT. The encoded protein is CASTRLGDLQEKLFF.

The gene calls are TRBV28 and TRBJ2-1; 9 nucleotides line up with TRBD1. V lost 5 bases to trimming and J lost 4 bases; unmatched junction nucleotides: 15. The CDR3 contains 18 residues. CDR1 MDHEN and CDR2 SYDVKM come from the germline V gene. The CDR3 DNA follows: TGTGCCAGCAGTAGCGGACAGGGGTTGAGGAGATTTTACAATGAGCAGTTCTTC. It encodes CASSSGQGLRRFYNEQFF.

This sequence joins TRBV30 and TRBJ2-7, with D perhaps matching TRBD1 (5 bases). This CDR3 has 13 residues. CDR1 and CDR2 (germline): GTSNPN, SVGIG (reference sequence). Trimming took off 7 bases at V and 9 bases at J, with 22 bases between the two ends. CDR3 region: CASGAVAYEGQYF. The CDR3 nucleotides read TGTGCCTCTGGGGCGGTAGCCTACGAAGGGCAGTACTTC.

The CDR3 coding sequence is TGTGCCAGCAGTGAGTTGTCGAACACTGAAGCTTTCTTT. As protein: CASSELSNTEAFF. V usage is TRBV6-1 and J usage is TRBJ1-1; D gene uncertain. V was shortened by 3 bases and J by 1 base, with 6 bases between the two germline ends. This CDR3 is built from 13 residues. CDR1 and CDR2 from the germline V gene are MNHNS and SASEGT.

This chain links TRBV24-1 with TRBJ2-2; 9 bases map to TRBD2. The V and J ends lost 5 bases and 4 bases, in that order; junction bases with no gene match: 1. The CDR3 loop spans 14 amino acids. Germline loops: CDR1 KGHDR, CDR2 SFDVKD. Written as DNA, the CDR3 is TGTGCCACCAGTGCTAGCGGGACCACCGGGGAGCTGTTTTTT. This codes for CATSASGTTGELFF.

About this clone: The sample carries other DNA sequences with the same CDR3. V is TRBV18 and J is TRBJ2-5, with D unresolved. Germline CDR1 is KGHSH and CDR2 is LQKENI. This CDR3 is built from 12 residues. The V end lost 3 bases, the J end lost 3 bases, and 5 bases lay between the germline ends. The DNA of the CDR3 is TGTGCCAGCTCACCCAACGAAGAGACCCAGTACTTC. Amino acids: CASSPNEETQYF.